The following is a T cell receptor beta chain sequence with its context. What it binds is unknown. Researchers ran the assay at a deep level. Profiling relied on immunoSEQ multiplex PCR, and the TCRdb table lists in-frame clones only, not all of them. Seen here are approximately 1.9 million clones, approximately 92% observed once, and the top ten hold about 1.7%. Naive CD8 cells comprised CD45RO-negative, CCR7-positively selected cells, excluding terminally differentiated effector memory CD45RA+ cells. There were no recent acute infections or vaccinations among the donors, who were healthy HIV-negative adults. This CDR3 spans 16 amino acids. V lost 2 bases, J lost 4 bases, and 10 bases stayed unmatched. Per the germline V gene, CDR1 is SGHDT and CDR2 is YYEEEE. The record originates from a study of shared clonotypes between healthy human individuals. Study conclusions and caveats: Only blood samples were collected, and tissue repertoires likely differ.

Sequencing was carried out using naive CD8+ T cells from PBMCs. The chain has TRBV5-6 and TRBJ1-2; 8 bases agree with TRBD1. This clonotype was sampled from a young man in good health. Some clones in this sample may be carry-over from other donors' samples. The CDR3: CASSFDLTGESYGYTF. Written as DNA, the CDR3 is TGTGCCAGCAGCTTTGATCTGACAGGGGAGAGCTATGGCTACACCTTC.